This T cell receptor beta chain derives from a study of T cell repertoires in cytomegalovirus infection. Study information: Evidence of both CMV infection and a matching HLA type came from public TCR beta signatures.

This clonotype was detected a few times. As yet, its antigen is unknown. Germline loops: CDR1 LGHNA, CDR2 YNFKEQ. V was clipped by 4 bases and J by 8 bases, with 17 bases between them. The length of the CDR3 is 14 residues. Notes on the study in general: Clonotypes of TCR beta that were HLA-C-restricted and CMV-specific dominated the ex vivo response.

TCRdb called the reads again in MiXCR, with one record for every CDR3 protein. This table holds 250,000 or so distinct CDR3 sequences, around 9% found once. This rearrangement joins TRBV4-2 to TRBJ1-2; D uncertain. This sequence originates from a human donor in good health (CMV status not recorded). Some clones in this sample may be carry-over from other donors' samples. Source material: PBMCs. The CDR3 region has the DNA TGTGCCAGCAGCCGCCCAACGGCGGCTTCCGGCTACACCTTC. It encodes CASSRPTAASGYTF.